These 18 T cell receptor beta chains were sequenced from one sample in a study of T cell repertoires in cytomegalovirus infection. These receptors' targets are unknown. From the reads, TCRdb called clonotypes with MiXCR, one entry per CDR3 protein. The sample yields some 500,000 distinct CDR3 sequences, roughly a third seen once. This specimen consisted of cultured PBMCs, obtained from culture after CMV antigen stimulation. These receptors were taken from a human donor in good health (CMV status not recorded). Some clones in this sample may be carry-over from other donors' samples.

The chain is built from TRBV11-2 and TRBJ2-7; 7 nucleotides line up with TRBD2. CDR1 is SGHAT, CDR2 FQNNGV, per germline. After removal of 8 bases from V and 2 bases from J, the junction contained 3 bases not matched to a gene. The CDR3 loop spans 12 amino acids. CDR3 residues: CASGRGTYEQYV. In DNA form, the CDR3 reads TGTGCCAGCGGGCGGGGGACCTACGAGCAGTACGTC.

This clonotype was picked up a small number of times. J is TRBJ1-4 and V is TRBV19; D is ambiguous. V was pared by 3 bases and J by 0 bases, with 11 bases between. CDR1 is LNHDA, CDR2 SQIVND, per germline (reference sequence). This CDR3 region has 16 residues. DNA for the CDR3: TGTGCCAGTAGTATCTACGGGAGTGCAACTAATGAAAAACTGTTTTTT. Translating it yields CASSIYGSATNEKLFF.

This sequence joins TRBV5-1 and TRBJ2-7, with D possibly called TRBD1 or TRBD2 (6 bases each). CDR1 is SGHRS and CDR2 is YFSETQ in the germline V gene. The CDR3 runs to 15 residues. Trimming removed 0 bases at V and 7 bases at J, with 17 bases between. DNA for the CDR3: TGCGCCAGCAGCTTGGAGGGGGGCCCTACTGGGGAGCAGTACTTC. Translated: CASSLEGGPTGEQYF. Drawing the rest from reference TRBV5-1 and TRBJ2-7, the complete variable domain is KAGVTQTPRYLIKTRGQQVTLSCSPISGHRSVSWYQQTPGQGLQFLFEYFSETQRNKGNFPGRFSGRQFSNSRSEMNVSTLELGDSALYLCASSLEGGPTGEQYFGPGTRLTVT.

This clonotype turned up a few times. V is TRBV7-9 and J is TRBJ2-4; 7 nucleotides agree with TRBD1. The junction had 10 bases not matched to a gene; V was cut back by 1 base and J by 4 bases. CDR1 is SEHNR and CDR2 is FQNEAQ in the germline V gene (reference sequence). The CDR3 extends over 17 amino acids. The chain's CDR3 is CASSLDLLDRRKNIQYF. The CDR3 bases are TGTGCCAGCAGCTTAGACCTCTTGGACAGGCGTAAAAACATTCAGTACTTC.

This clonotype was seen more than once but under ten times. The chain employs TRBV28 and TRBJ1-5; D is uncertain. This CDR3 spans 13 amino acids. With 6 bases removed from V and 4 bases from J, the gap between germline ends came to 10 bases. Germline-derived CDR1 and CDR2 are MDHEN and SYDVKM. The CDR3 sequence: CASSQQQNQPQHF. The CDR3 DNA follows: TGTGCCAGCAGCCAACAACAGAATCAGCCCCAGCATTTT.

The chain uses TRBV24-1 and TRBJ2-2; D gene uncertain. Germline V gene sequence: CDR1 KGHDR, CDR2 SFDVKD. There are 14 residues in the CDR3. V was pared by 3 bases and J by 7 bases, with 11 bases between. CDR3 in DNA: TGTGCCACCAGTGATAGTAGCAACGGCGGGGAGCTGTTTTTT. Translating it yields CATSDSSNGGELFF.

The chain combines TRBV9 with TRBJ1-1; a weak D match, TRBD1 (5 bases). The CDR3 is 15 residues long. Trimming took off 0 bases at V and 3 bases at J, with 12 bases between the two ends. The V gene's germline CDR1 is SGDLS and CDR2 YYNGEE. The CDR3 region has the DNA TGTGCCAGCAGCGTAGGTATTGGGGGGGACACTGAAGCTTTCTTT. Translated: CASSVGIGGDTEAFF.

This clonotype has just a few counts. The chain recombines TRBV18 with TRBJ2-3; D unresolved. Germline V lookup: CDR1 KGHSH, CDR2 LQKENI. V dropped 3 bases and J dropped 1 base, with 8 bases sitting between them. The CDR3 length is 14 residues. CDR3 sequence (DNA): TGTGCCAGCTCACCTCCCTCTCGCACAGATACGCAGTATTTT. This sequence encodes CASSPPSRTDTQYF.

This clonotype has only one observation. CDR3 DNA sequence: TGCAGTGCTAGCCTAGCCACTACAGATACGCAGTATTTT. This codes for CSASLATTDTQYF. The rearrangement links TRBV20-1 to TRBJ2-3, with a tentative D call TRBD2 (5 bases). V shed 3 bases and J shed 3 bases, with 10 bases lying between them. This CDR3 is built from 13 residues. Germline-derived CDR1 and CDR2 are DFQATT and SNEGSKA (reference sequence).

In its sample, this clonotype was seen a few times. This chain joins TRBV7-2 and TRBJ2-1, with D perhaps matching TRBD2 (6 bases). The CDR3 contains 15 residues. V was pared by 5 bases and J by 5 bases, with 16 bases between. From germline, CDR1 is SGHTA and CDR2 FQGNSA. CDR3 nucleotide sequence: TGTGCCAGCAGCATTAGACTCCGGGGGAACAATGAGCAGTTCTTC. Protein sequence: CASSIRLRGNNEQFF. Drawing the rest from reference TRBV7-2 and TRBJ2-1, the complete variable domain is GAGVSQSPSNKVTEKGKDVELRCDPISGHTALYWYRQSLGQGLEFLIYFQGNSAPDKSGLPSDRFSAERTGGSVSTLTIQRTQQEDSAVYLCASSIRLRGNNEQFFGPGTRLTVL.

V and J are TRBV4-1 and TRBJ2-3, with 14 bases that match TRBD2. The CDR3 sequence is 18 residues long. V shed 5 bases and J 4 bases; nucleotides not matched to a gene: 11. Germline-derived CDR1 and CDR2 are MGHRA and YSYEKL. The CDR3 sequence: CASSVTGTSGRRADTQYF. The CDR3 bases are TGCGCCAGCAGCGTTACCGGGACTAGCGGGAGAAGGGCAGATACGCAGTATTTT.

The rearrangement links TRBV7-9 to TRBJ1-6, with 8 bases matching TRBD1. Germline loops: CDR1 SEHNR, CDR2 FQNEAQ (reference sequence). There are 13 residues in the CDR3. Trimming cost V 3 bases and J 13 bases; bases outside gene matches: 5. The chain's CDR3 is CASSLRTGQPLHF. The CDR3, as DNA: TGTGCCAGCAGCTTGAGGACAGGGCAGCCCCTCCACTTT.

J is TRBJ2-5 and V is TRBV20-1; D call uncertain. Trimming shortened V by 6 bases and J by 5 bases, and 16 bases separated the two germline ends. CDR1 is DFQATT, CDR2 SNEGSKA, per germline (reference sequence). The CDR3 sequence is 13 residues long. The CDR3 spells CSANTPPDETQYF. The CDR3 nucleotides read TGCAGTGCCAATACGCCCCCGGACGAGACCCAGTACTTC.

The sample holds a few counts of this clonotype. The CDR3, as DNA: TGTGCCAGCAGTTCCGAGCCGGGACATTTGAACACTGAAGCTTTCTTT. Translation: CASSSEPGHLNTEAFF. This chain uses TRBV27 with TRBJ1-1; tentative D call: TRBD1 (6 bases). This CDR3 is 16 amino acids long. Germline V CDR1 and CDR2: MNHEY, SMNVEV (reference sequence). With 4 bases removed from V and 0 bases from J, the gap between germline ends came to 15 bases.

The J gene is TRBJ2-2, the V gene TRBV6-8, with D perhaps TRBD1 (5 bases). Germline V gives CDR1 MNHGY, CDR2 SAAAGT. CDR3 length equals 14 residues. The V and J ends lost 5 bases and 2 bases respectively, with 9 bases between them. This CDR3 reads CASSPTANTGELFF. CDR3 sequence (DNA): TGTGCCAGCAGTCCGACAGCAAACACCGGGGAGCTGTTTTTT.

This chain uses TRBV6-1 with TRBJ2-5; D is possibly TRBD1 (5 bases). The CDR3 runs to 17 residues. Germline CDR1 is MNHNS and CDR2 is SASEGT. V lost 6 bases to trimming and J lost 1 base, with 21 bases between them. CDR3 in amino acids: CASSAGFSKTFQETQYF. The CDR3 region has the DNA TGTGCCAGCAGCGCAGGGTTCTCCAAGACCTTCCAAGAGACCCAGTACTTC.

V usage is TRBV6-6 and J usage is TRBJ2-3; TRBD2 matches 10 bases. The CDR3 loop spans 17 amino acids. Trimming cost V 2 bases and J 4 bases; bases outside gene matches: 9. Germline V CDR1 and CDR2: MNHNY, SVGAGI (reference sequence). The CDR3 region has the DNA TGTGCCAGCAGTTACCCCTCCAGCGGGAGGGCGGCAGATACGCAGTATTTT. Its translation is CASSYPSSGRAADTQYF.

The chain joins TRBV25-1 to TRBJ1-4; D might be TRBD1 (6 bases). Between the trimmed V and J ends, which lost 1 base and 5 bases, there was a span of 14 bases. Germline CDR1 is MGHDK and CDR2 is SYGVNS. The CDR3 spans 16 residues. CDR3 DNA sequence: TGTGCCAGCAGTGAATCTACAGGGCCACTCAATGAAAAACTGTTTTTT. This codes for CASSESTGPLNEKLFF.